This paragraph reports one T cell receptor beta chain. The data were obtained in a study of blood T cell repertoires in COVID-19. Study-wide context: Samples taken during acute and convalescent COVID-19 were collected in the United States, Italy and Spain. PBMCs, B-cell-depleted T cells, or T cells were the source of the cDNA or gDNA that made up the material.

How the authors handled the data: Amplifying reference gene primers gave estimates of nucleated cell counts. The repertoire was sequenced with immunoSEQ multiplex PCR; TCRdb's copy has only in-frame clones and lacks some. That table supplies the V and J calls and clone size; D and trimming were determined from the DNA. The sample consists of roughly 87,000 clones, roughly 88% of them appearing once. The source is a man aged 50 or older with active COVID-19. The sequenced material came from peripheral blood.

The CDR3 bases are TGCGCCAGCAGACCGTTGACAGGTGCGTCCTACGAGCAGTACTTC. It yields the protein CASRPLTGASYEQYF. This chain joins TRBV5-1 and TRBJ2-7; a possible D gene is TRBD1 (6 bases). The CDR3 contains 15 residues. V was trimmed by 5 bases and J by 1 base, leaving 16 bases between them. CDR1 and CDR2 from the germline V gene are SGHRS and YFSETQ.